This T cell receptor beta chain was sequenced in a study of blood T cell repertoires in COVID-19. Original data processing: Amplification with reference gene primers provided the estimates of nucleated cell counts. Assay: immunoSEQ multiplex PCR; the TCRdb copy retains only in-frame clones and omits some. That table furnishes V, J and clone size, whereas the DNA furnished D and trimming. The sample holds some 310,000 clones; around 87% are singletons and the top ten take about 1%. V dropped 0 bases and J dropped 7 bases, with 6 bases sitting between them. The length of the CDR3 is 12 residues. The germline gives CDR1 SGDLS, CDR2 YYNGEE.

The clonotype originates from a woman aged 40 to 49 with COVID-19, enrolled during active disease. Input material: peripheral blood. The chain employs TRBV9 and TRBJ2-3, with unresolved D. CDR3 sequence (DNA): TGTGCCAGCAGCGTAGGTGGGCATACGCAGTATTTT. It codes for CASSVGGHTQYF.